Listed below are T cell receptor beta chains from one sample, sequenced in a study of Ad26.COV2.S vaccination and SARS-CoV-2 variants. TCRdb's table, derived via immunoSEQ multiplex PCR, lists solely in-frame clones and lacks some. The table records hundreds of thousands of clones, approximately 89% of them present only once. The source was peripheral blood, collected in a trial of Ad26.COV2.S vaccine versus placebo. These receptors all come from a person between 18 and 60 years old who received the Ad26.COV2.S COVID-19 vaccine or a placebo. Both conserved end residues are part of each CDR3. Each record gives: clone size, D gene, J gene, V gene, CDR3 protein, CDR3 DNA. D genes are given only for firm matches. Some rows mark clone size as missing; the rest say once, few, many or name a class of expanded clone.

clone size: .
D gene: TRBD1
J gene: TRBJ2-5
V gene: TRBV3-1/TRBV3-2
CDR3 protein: CASRPRVTGAETQYF
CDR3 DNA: TGTGCCAGCAGACCAAGGGTCACAGGGGCAGAGACCCAGTACTTC

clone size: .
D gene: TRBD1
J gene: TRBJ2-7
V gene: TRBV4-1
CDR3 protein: CASSQGGGQGYEQYF
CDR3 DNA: TGCGCCAGCAGCCAAGGGGGGGGACAGGGGTACGAGCAGTACTTC

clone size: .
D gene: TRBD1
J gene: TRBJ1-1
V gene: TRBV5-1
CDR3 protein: CASSLGDSGTEAFF
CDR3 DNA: TGCGCCAGCAGCTTGGGGGACAGCGGCACTGAAGCTTTCTTT

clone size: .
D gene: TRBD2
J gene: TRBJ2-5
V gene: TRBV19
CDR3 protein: CASSPVTSGRETQYF
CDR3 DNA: TGTGCCAGTAGTCCCGTGACTAGCGGACGGGAGACCCAGTACTTC

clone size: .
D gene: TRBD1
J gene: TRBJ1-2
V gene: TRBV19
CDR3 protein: CASSTTTGGYGYTF
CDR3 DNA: TGTGCCAGTAGTACCACGACAGGGGGCTATGGCTACACCTTC

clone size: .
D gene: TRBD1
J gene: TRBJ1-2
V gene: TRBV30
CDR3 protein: CAWTPTGGGYTF
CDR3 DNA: TGTGCCTGGACCCCTACAGGGGGTGGCTACACCTTC

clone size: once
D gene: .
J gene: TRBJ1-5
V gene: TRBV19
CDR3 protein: CASSIFDQPQHF
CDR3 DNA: TGTGCCAGTAGTATATTTGATCAGCCCCAGCATTTT

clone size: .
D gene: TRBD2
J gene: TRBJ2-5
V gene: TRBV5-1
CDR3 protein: CASSTVTSGQETQYF
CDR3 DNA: TGCGCCAGCAGTACGGTCACTAGCGGGCAAGAGACCCAGTACTTC

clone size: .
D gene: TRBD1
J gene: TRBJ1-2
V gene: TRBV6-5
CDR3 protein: CASSLRTGNYGYTF
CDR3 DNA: TGTGCCAGCAGCCTACGGACAGGCAACTATGGCTACACCTTC

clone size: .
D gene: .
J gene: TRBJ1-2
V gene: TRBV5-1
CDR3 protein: CASSLAGSDYGYTF
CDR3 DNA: TGCGCCAGCAGCTTGGCCGGGAGTGACTATGGCTACACCTTC

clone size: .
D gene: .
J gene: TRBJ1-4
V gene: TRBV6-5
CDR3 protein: CASSYSATNEKLFF
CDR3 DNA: TGTGCCAGCAGTTACTCAGCAACTAATGAAAAACTGTTTTTT

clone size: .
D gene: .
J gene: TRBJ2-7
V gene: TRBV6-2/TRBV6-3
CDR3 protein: CASTPQSSYEQYF
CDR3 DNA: TGTGCCAGCACCCCTCAGTCCTCCTACGAGCAGTACTTC

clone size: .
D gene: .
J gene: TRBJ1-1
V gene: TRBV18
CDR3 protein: CASSQSRDTEAFF
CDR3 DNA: TGTGCCAGCTCACAGTCCAGGGACACTGAAGCTTTCTTT

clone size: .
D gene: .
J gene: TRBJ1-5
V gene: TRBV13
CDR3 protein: CASSLEEGHAGSNQPQHF
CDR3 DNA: TGTGCCAGCAGCTTAGAGGAGGGCCACGCGGGTAGCAATCAGCCCCAGCATTTT

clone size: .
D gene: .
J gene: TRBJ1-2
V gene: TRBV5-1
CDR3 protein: CASSLEGGITRGGYTF
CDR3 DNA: TGCGCCAGCAGCTTGGAGGGGGGGATAACTCGTGGTGGCTACACCTTC

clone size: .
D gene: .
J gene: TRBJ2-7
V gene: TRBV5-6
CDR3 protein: CASSWAQGIEQYF
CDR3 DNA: TGTGCCAGCAGCTGGGCGCAGGGGATCGAGCAGTACTTC

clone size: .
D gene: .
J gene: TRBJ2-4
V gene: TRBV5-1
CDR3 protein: CASSSAPTQGWNIQYF
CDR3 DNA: TGCGCCAGCAGCTCCGCACCTACTCAGGGGTGGAACATTCAGTACTTC

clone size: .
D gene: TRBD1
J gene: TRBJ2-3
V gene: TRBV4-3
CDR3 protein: CASSPTVAPGQGADTQYF
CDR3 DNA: TGCGCCAGCAGCCCAACAGTGGCGCCGGGACAGGGGGCAGATACGCAGTATTTT

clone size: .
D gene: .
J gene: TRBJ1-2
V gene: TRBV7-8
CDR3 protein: CASSFGQAHGNYGYTF
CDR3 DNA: TGTGCCAGCAGCTTCGGGCAGGCTCACGGCAACTATGGCTACACCTTC

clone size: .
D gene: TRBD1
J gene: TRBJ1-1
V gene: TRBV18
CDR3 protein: CASSRDRPPFSEAFF
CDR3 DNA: TGTGCCAGCTCCCGGGACAGGCCTCCTTTTTCTGAAGCTTTCTTT

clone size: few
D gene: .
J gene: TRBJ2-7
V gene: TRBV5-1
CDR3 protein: CASSLTGGSGDEQYF
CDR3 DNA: TGCGCCAGCAGTTTGACGGGCGGGTCCGGGGACGAGCAGTACTTC

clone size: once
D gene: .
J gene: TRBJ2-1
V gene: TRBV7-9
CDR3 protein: CASSQENSYNEQFF
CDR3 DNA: TGTGCCAGCAGTCAGGAAAACAGCTACAATGAGCAGTTCTTC